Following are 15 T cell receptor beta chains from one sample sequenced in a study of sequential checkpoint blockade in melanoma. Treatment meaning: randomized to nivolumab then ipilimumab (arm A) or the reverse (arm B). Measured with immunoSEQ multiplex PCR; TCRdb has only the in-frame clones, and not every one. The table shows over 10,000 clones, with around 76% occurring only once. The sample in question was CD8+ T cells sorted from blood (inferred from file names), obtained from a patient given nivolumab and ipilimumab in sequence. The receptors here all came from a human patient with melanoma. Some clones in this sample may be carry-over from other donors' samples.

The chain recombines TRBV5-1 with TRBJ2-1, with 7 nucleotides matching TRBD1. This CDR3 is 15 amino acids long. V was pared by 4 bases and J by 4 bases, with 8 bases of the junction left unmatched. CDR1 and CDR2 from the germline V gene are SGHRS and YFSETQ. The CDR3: CASSHGTDLYNEQFF. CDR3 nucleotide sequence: TGCGCCAGCAGCCACGGGACAGACCTTTACAATGAGCAGTTCTTC. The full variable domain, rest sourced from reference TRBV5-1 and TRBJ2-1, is KAGVTQTPRYLIKTRGQQVTLSCSPISGHRSVSWYQQTPGQGLQFLFEYFSETQRNKGNFPGRFSGRQFSNSRSEMNVSTLELGDSALYLCASSHGTDLYNEQFFGPGTRLTVL.

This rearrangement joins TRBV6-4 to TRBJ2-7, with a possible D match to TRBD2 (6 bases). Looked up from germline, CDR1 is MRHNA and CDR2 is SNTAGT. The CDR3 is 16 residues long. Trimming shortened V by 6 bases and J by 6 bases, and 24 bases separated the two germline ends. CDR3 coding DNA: TGTGCCAGCAGCCCCGTCCCGGCGGGGACCCCGAGCGAGCAGTACTTC. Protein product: CASSPVPAGTPSEQYF.

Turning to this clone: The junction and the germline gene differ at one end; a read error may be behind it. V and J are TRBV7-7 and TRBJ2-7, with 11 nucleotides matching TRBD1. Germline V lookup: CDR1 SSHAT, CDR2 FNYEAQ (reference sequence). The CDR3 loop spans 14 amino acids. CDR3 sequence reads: CASSPGTGGYEQYF. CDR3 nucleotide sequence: TGTGCTAGCAGCCCCGGGACAGGGGGCTACGAGCAGTACTTC.

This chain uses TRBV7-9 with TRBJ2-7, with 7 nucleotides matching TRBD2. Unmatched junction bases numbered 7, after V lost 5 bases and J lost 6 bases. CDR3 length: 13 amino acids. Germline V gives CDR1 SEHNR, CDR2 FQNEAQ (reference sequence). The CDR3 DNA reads TGTGCCAGCAGCCAACCGGGGAGGGCCGAGCAGTACTTC. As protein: CASSQPGRAEQYF.

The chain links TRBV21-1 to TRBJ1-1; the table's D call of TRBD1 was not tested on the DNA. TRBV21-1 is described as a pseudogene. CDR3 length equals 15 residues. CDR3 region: CASSNRDRVNTEAFF. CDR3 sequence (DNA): TGTGCCAGCAGCAATAGGGACAGGGTGAACACTGAAGCTTTCTTT.

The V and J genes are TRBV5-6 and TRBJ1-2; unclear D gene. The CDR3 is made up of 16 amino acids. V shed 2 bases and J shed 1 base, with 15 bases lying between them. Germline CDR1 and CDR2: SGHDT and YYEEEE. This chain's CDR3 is CASSLPDTPLNYGYTF. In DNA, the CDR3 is TGTGCCAGCAGCTTACCTGATACTCCCCTTAACTATGGCTACACCTTC.

The CDR3 loop reads CASSWSGNTEAFF. The CDR3 nucleotides are TGTGCCAGCAGTTGGTCAGGGAACACTGAAGCTTTCTTT. This chain joins TRBV6-6 and TRBJ1-1; D gene ambiguous. CDR3 length: 13 residues. V lost 4 bases and J lost 1, with 7 bases in between. Germline V CDR1 and CDR2: MNHNY, SVGAGI (reference sequence).

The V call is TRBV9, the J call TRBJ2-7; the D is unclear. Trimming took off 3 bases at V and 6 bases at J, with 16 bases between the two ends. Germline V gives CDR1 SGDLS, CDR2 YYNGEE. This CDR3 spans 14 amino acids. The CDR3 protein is CASSDVPARGEQYF. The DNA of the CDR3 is TGTGCCAGCAGCGACGTCCCGGCCCGAGGCGAGCAGTACTTC.

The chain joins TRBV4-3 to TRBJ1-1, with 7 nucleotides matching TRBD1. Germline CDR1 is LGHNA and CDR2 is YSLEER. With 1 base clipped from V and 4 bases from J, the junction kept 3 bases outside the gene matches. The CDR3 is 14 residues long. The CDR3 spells CASSQVAGGTEAFF. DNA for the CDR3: TGCGCCAGCAGCCAAGTGGCAGGGGGCACTGAAGCTTTCTTT.

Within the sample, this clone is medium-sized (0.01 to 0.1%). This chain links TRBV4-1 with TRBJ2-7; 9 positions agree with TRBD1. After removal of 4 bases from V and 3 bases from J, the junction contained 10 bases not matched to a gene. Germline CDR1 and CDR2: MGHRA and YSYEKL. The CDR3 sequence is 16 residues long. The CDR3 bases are TGCGCCAGCAGCCTATCCGGGACAGGGTCCCGCTACGAGCAGTACTTC. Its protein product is CASSLSGTGSRYEQYF.

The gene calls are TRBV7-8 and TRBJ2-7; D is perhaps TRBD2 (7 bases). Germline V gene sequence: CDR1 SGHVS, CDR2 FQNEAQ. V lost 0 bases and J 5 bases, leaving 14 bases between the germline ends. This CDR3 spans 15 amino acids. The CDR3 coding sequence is TGTGCCAGCAGCTTAGCGGGGGGGGCCGGAGACGAGCAGTACTTC. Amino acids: CASSLAGGAGDEQYF.

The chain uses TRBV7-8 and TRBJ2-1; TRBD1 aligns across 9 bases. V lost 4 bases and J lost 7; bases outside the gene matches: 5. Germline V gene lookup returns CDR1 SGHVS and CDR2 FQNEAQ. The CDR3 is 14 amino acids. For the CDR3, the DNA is TGTGCCAGCAGCTCACCGGGACAGGGAAATGAGCAGTTCTTC. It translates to CASSSPGQGNEQFF.

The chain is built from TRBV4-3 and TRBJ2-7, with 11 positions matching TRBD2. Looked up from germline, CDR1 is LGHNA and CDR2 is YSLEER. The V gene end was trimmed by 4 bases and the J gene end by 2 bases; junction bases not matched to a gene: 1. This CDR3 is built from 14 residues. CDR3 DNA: TGCGCCAGCAGCCTTAGCGGGGGGGCCTACGAGCAGTACTTC. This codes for CASSLSGGAYEQYF.

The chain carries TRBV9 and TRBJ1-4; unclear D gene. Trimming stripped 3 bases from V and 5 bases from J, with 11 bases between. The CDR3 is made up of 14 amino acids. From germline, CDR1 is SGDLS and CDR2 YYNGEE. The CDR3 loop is CASSAPGENEKLFF. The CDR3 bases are TGTGCCAGCAGCGCCCCCGGAGAAAATGAAAAACTGTTTTTT. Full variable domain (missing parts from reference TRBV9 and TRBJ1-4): DSGVTQTPKHLITATGQRVTLRCSPRSGDLSVYWYQQSLDQGLQFLIQYYNGEERAKGNILERFSAQQFPDLHSELNLSSLELGDSALYFCASSAPGENEKLFFGSGTQLSVL.

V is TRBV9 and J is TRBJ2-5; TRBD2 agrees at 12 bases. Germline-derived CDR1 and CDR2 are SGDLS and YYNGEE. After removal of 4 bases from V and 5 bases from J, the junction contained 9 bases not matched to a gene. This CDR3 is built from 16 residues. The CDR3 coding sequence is TGTGCCAGCAGCCCGGGGCTAGCGGGGGGGCGGGAGACCCAGTACTTC. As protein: CASSPGLAGGRETQYF.